These T cell receptor beta chains were read from a single sample in a study of blood T cell repertoires in COVID-19. Assay: immunoSEQ multiplex PCR; the TCRdb copy retains only in-frame clones and omits some. This repertoire shows about 85,000 clones, roughly four fifths found once; its top ten account for around 12%. Sequenced sample: peripheral blood. Receptors originate from a human donor in a cohort sampled during active COVID-19. CDR3s include the opening cysteine and the closing phenylalanine or tryptophan. The D gene is left open where the match is weak. Clone sizes are given selectively: once, few, many, or a class where the clone is expanded.

D	V	size	J	DNA	CDR3
.	TRBV19	.	TRBJ1-5	TGTGCCAGTAGTATGGCGGGACCAAATCAGCCCCAGCATTTT	CASSMAGPNQPQHF
.	TRBV20-1	.	TRBJ1-2	TGCAGTGCTCAGTCCCCCTTGGGCTACACCTTC	CSAQSPLGYTF
TRBD1	TRBV27	.	TRBJ1-6	TGTGCCAGCAGTTTATCGACAGGGGGGAATTCACCCCTCCACTTT	CASSLSTGGNSPLHF
.	TRBV10-3	.	TRBJ1-1	TGTGCCATCAGTGAGTCTACAGTCCACACTGAAGCTTTCTTT	CAISESTVHTEAFF
.	TRBV19	.	TRBJ2-5	TGTGCCAGTAGTATTTTAGGGGGAGAGACCCAGTACTTC	CASSILGGETQYF
.	TRBV13	.	TRBJ1-6	TGTGCCAGCAGCCAGTTACAGGTTCTCGATTCACCCCTCCACTTT	CASSQLQVLDSPLHF
.	TRBV6-5	.	TRBJ1-6	TGTGCCAGCAGTTACGATCAGGGAACGGCATCACCCCTCCACTTT	CASSYDQGTASPLHF
.	TRBV28	.	TRBJ1-1	TGTGCCGCAAAAGAGGGTGCGGCTGAAGCTTTCTTT	CAAKEGAAEAFF
.	TRBV28	.	TRBJ1-4	TGTGCCAGCAACCGGGGAGGTTTGGCTAATGAAAAACTGTTTTTT	CASNRGGLANEKLFF
TRBD2	TRBV7-2	.	TRBJ2-7	TGTGCCAGCAGCTTAGCGGTGGTGCTAGCGGGGGGGGACGAGCAGTACTTC	CASSLAVVLAGGDEQYF
TRBD1	TRBV7-9	.	TRBJ2-1	TGTGCCAGCAGCTTAGGAGCAGGGGGTGGTTCCTACAATGAGCAGTTCTTC	CASSLGAGGGSYNEQFF
.	TRBV28	once	TRBJ2-1	TGTGCCAGCAGTTTGGGGGCCCCCAATGAGCAGTTCTTC	CASSLGAPNEQFF
.	TRBV9	.	TRBJ1-2	TGTGCCAGCAGCGAGGGACAACGGCCGTTCTCTGGCTACACCTTC	CASSEGQRPFSGYTF
.	TRBV6-1	.	TRBJ2-1	TGTGCCAGCAGTGAAAGGGTCAGGGGCAATGAGCAGTTCTTC	CASSERVRGNEQFF
.	TRBV7-9	.	TRBJ1-1	TGTGCCAGCAGCTTAGGGGCGCTGTATGCTTTCTTT	CASSLGALYAFF
.	TRBV30	.	TRBJ1-6	TGTGCCTGGAGTCCAAATGGCCAGGTGGAATCACCCCTCCACTTT	CAWSPNGQVESPLHF
.	TRBV28	.	TRBJ1-6	TGTGCCAGCAGGAAAGGGGACATCTTAGGGAGTGGCTCACCCCTCCACTTT	CASRKGDILGSGSPLHF
.	TRBV28	.	TRBJ2-7	TGTGCCAGCAGCTGGCCGAAGATCCGCTCCTACGAGCAGTACTTC	CASSWPKIRSYEQYF
TRBD1	TRBV5-1	.	TRBJ2-6	TGCGCCAGCAGCTCGGGACAGGGGGCGAGTGGGGCCAACGTCCTGACTTTC	CASSSGQGASGANVLTF
TRBD1	TRBV12-5	.	TRBJ1-3	TGTGCTAGTGTTAACGGCGGGGACAGCTCTAGGAGGGACCCTGGAAACACCATATATTTT	CASVNGGDSSRRDPGNTIYF
TRBD2	TRBV11-2	.	TRBJ2-3	TGTGCCAGCAGCTTCCTTGGGGCTAGCGGGGGCGTGAATACGCAGTATTTT	CASSFLGASGGVNTQYF
.	TRBV2	.	TRBJ1-4	TGTGCCAGCAGCCAGGGACTAAGCAATGAAAAACTGTTTTTT	CASSQGLSNEKLFF
.	TRBV6-1	.	TRBJ1-1	TGTGCCAGCAGTGAAGGTAATGAAGCTTTCTTT	CASSEGNEAFF
TRBD1	TRBV18	.	TRBJ1-2	TGTGCCAGCTCACCGGCCCAGGGGGCGACCAACTATGGCTACACCTTC	CASSPAQGATNYGYTF
TRBD1	TRBV10-3	.	TRBJ1-6	TGTGCCATCAATACCGGGACAGGGACCAATTCACCCCTCCACTTT	CAINTGTGTNSPLHF
.	TRBV7-8	.	TRBJ1-3	TGTGCCAGCAGCTTAGGGCGGACAGTGAACTCTGGAAACACCATATATTTT	CASSLGRTVNSGNTIYF
.	TRBV7-9	few	TRBJ1-3	TGTGCCAGCAGTCAGGGCCGCCCCTCCTCTGGAAACACCATATATTTT	CASSQGRPSSGNTIYF
TRBD1	TRBV18	.	TRBJ1-1	TGTGCCAGCTCACCCACGGGACAGGGGACTGAAGCTTTCTTT	CASSPTGQGTEAFF
.	TRBV7-9	.	TRBJ2-1	TGTGCCAGCAGCTTAGTTTCATACAATGAGCAGTTCTTC	CASSLVSYNEQFF